This T cell receptor beta chain comes out of a study of cytomegalovirus exposure and HLA in healthy donors. Points from the study as a whole: The study designated some 180 TCR beta chains cytomegalovirus-associated.

The PCR was carried out with 60 Vbeta primers and 13 Jbeta primers. Clones were sequenced by immunoSEQ multiplex PCR, and TCRdb holds only the in-frame ones, with some missing. The data contain approximately 160,000 clones, about 81% of them seen just once; the ten biggest clones take up more than 1.3%. CDR3 size: 16 residues. Trimming removed 5 bases at V and 0 bases at J, with 16 bases between. Germline CDR1 and CDR2: SGHNT and YYREEE (reference sequence). For this clone: Its antigen is unidentified.

V usage is TRBV5-4 and J usage is TRBJ2-3, with D perhaps TRBD1 (6 bases). The sequenced material came from PBMCs. The TCR sequence derives from a girl aged 5-17 years in good health and CMV-seropositive. Here the CDR3 DNA reads TGTGCCAGCAGTCCTCTGTGGGACACCAGCACAGATACGCAGTATTTT. It is translated as CASSPLWDTSTDTQYF.